This T cell receptor beta chain was identified in a study of T cell repertoires in cytomegalovirus infection (dated by TCRdb to about 2019). About the study as a whole: Because public TCR beta signatures pointed to carriage of CMV infection together with the matching HLA type, the HLA type of each donor mattered for the analysis.

The paper as a whole reports these results and caveats: Cumulative frequency of public TCR beta family members discriminated carriers of CMV infection plus the relevant HLA type in this cohort and an independent roughly 340-donor cohort. The ex vivo response was dominated by HLA-C-restricted CMV-specific TCR beta clonotypes, which also provided the single most frequent clonotype in two of eight donors.

The CDR3 spans 15 amino acids, including both terminal residues. The CDR3 DNA has 45 bases and is translated from base 1. Taken from the germline V gene (reference sequence), the CDR1 and CDR2 loops are SEHNR and FQNEAQ. V lost 4 bases and J lost 3 bases; the stretch between them is 16 bases long. Sequencing used an Illumina HiSeq 1500. TCRdb ran its own pipeline on the public reads, namely fastp trimming at Q25 and MiXCR clone calling, and kept in-frame beta chains. Identical CDR3 protein sequences are pooled into one entry, listed with their most common genes and DNA. Counted in this sample were roughly 760,000 distinct CDR3 sequences; roughly 36% of them appeared once. The ten top clones hold about 2.8% of the sample. Remarks on this clonotype: No cognate antigen has been identified for it. Since no conserved phenylalanine or tryptophan closes the CDR3, a read error is the likely cause.

The sequence derives from a human donor in good health (CMV status not recorded). Some clones in this sample may be carry-over from other donors' samples. The sample was PBMCs. The chain is made from TRBV7-9 and TRBJ2-7; the best D guess is TRBD2, with 6 bases matching. The DNA sequence reads TGTGCCAGCAGCTCTCTGGGCGCGGGACTCTACGAGCAGTACTTA. It translates as CASSSLGAGLYEQYL.